Only a few counts were recorded for the clone carrying this T cell receptor beta chain. The data were taken from a study of blood T cell repertoires in COVID-19. In the study overall: The origin of the acute and convalescent COVID-19 samples was the United States, Italy and Spain. In each case, the material was cDNA or gDNA derived from T cells, B-cell-depleted T cells, or PBMCs.

Authors' data handling: Quantification of nucleated cells was approximated via reference gene primer amplification. Only in-frame clones appear in the TCRdb table, and some are missing; sequencing was by immunoSEQ multiplex PCR. V, J and clone size derive from that table, while D and trimming were established from the DNA sequence. The table shows about 120,000 clones, with about 87% occurring only once. Between the trimmed V and J ends, which lost 8 bases and 10 bases, there was a span of 5 bases. CDR1 LNHDA and CDR2 SQIVND come from the germline V gene (reference sequence). The CDR3 totals 8 residues.

The chain combines TRBV19 with TRBJ1-1; no firm D call. The TCR was taken from a woman aged 70 to 79 with acute or convalescent COVID-19. The specimen sequenced was peripheral blood. Here the CDR3 DNA reads TGTGCCAGTGAGGGAGCTTTCTTT. Protein sequence: CASEGAFF.